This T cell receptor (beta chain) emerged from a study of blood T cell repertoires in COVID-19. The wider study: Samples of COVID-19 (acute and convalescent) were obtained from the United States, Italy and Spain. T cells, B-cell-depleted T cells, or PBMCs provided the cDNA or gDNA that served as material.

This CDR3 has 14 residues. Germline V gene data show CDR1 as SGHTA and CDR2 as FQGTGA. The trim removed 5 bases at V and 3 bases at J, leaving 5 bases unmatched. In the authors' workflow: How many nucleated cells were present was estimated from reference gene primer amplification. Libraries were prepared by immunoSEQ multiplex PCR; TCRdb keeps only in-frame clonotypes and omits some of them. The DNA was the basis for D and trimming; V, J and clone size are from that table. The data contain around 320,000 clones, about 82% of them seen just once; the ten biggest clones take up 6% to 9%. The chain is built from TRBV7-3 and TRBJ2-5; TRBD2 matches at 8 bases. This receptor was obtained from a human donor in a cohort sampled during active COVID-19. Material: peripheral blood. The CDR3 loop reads CASSRGGVEETQYF. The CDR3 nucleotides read TGTGCCAGCAGCCGGGGGGGAGTCGAAGAGACCCAGTACTTC.